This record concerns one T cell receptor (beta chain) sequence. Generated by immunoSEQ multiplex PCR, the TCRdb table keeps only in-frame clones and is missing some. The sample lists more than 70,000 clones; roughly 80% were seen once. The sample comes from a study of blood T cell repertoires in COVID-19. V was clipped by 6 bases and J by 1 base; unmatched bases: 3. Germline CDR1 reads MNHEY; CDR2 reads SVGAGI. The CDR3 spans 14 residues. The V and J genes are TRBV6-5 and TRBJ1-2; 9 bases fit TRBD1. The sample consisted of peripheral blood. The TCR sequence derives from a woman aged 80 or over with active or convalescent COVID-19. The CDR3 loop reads CASRSTGGNYGYTF. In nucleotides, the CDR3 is TGTGCCAGCAGATCGACAGGGGGTAACTATGGCTACACCTTC.